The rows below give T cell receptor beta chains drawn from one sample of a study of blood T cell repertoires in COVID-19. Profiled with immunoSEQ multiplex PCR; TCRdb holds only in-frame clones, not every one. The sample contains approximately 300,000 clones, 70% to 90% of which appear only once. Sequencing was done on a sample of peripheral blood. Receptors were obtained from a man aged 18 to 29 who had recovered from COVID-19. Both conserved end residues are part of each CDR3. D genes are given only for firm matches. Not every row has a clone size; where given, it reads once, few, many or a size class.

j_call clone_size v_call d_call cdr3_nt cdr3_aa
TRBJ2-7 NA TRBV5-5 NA TGTGCCAGCAGCTTGGAACTCTACGAGCAGTACTTC CASSLELYEQYF
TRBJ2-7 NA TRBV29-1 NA TGCAGCGTTGAAGATAACTATGGGGGCGGCGAGCAGTACTTC CSVEDNYGGGEQYF
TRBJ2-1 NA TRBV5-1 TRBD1 TGCGCCAGCAGCTACTCCCCCGGGACAGCCAATGAGCAGTTCTTC CASSYSPGTANEQFF
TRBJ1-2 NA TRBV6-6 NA TGTGCCAGCGCTTGGGGGCAGGGTAAAGGCTACACCTTC CASAWGQGKGYTF
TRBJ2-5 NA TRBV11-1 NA TGTGCCAGCAGCTTACAGGGGTTCTCTGGCCAAGAGACCCAGTACTTC CASSLQGFSGQETQYF
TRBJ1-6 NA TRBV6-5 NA TGTGCCAGCAGTTACTCAGGCCCAGGGGATTCACCCCTCCACTTT CASSYSGPGDSPLHF
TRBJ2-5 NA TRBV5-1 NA TGCGCCAGCAGAAATGGGCGTGAGACCCAGTACTTC CASRNGRETQYF
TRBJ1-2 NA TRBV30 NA TGTGCCTTGACAGAGTTAGCTAACTATGGCTACACCTTC CALTELANYGYTF
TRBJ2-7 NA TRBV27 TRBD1 TGTGCCAGCAGTTTAGGGACAGGGGCGGGGGAGCAGTACTTC CASSLGTGAGEQYF
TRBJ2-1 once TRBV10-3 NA TGTGCCATCAGTGAGCAGGCAGGGCAGTTCTTC CAISEQAGQFF
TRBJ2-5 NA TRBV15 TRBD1 TGTGCCACCAGCAGACAACCGGGACAGCAAGAGACCCAGTACTTC CATSRQPGQQETQYF
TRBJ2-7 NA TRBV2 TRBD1 TGTGCCAGCAGTGAGGGACAGGGGGTCTCCTCTTCCTACGAGCAGTACTTC CASSEGQGVSSSYEQYF
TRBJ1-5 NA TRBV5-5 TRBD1 TGTGCCAGCAGCTTGGACAGGGGCGGCAATCAGCCCCAGCATTTT CASSLDRGGNQPQHF
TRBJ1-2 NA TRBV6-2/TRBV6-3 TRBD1 TGTGCCAGCAGCACAGGGGCGCCGAGAGTGGATGGCTACACCTTC CASSTGAPRVDGYTF
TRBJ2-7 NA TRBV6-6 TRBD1 TGTGCCAGCACCCCGGGACAGGGATTATACGAGCAGTACTTC CASTPGQGLYEQYF
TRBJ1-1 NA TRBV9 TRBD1 TGTGCCAGCAGCGCCCGGACAGGGGACACTGAAGCTTTCTTT CASSARTGDTEAFF
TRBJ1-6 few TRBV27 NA TGTGCCAGCAGTTTAGACTACAATTCACCCCTCCACTTT CASSLDYNSPLHF
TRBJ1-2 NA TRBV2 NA TGTGCCAGCAGTGAAGTTGGAGGGGATCCCTATGGCTACACCTTC CASSEVGGDPYGYTF
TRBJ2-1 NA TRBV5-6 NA TGTGCCAGCAGCTTGGGCGGCCCTCACTCCTACAATGAGCAGTTCTTC CASSLGGPHSYNEQFF
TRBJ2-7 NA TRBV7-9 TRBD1 TGTGCCAGCAGCTTGGAGGGGACAGGGGGGGACGAGCAGTACTTC CASSLEGTGGDEQYF
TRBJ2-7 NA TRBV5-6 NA TGTGCCAGCAGCTTGGCTCTTAGAGACTACGAGCAGTACTTC CASSLALRDYEQYF
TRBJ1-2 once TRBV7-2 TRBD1 TGTGCCAGCAGCTCTGGACAGGGTGGTGGCTACATCTTC CASSSGQGGGYIF
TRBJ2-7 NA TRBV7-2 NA TGTGCCAGCAGCTTAGGGGGGGTCCCCTCCTACGAGCAGTACTTC CASSLGGVPSYEQYF
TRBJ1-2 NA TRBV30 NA TGTGCCTGGAGATTGGCCGGACAATACTATGGCTACACCTTC CAWRLAGQYYGYTF
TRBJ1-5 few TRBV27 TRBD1 TGTGCCAGCAGTTTATCGTCTCTGAAAGGGGGCTGGAAAAATCAGCCCCAGCATTTT CASSLSSLKGGWKNQPQHF
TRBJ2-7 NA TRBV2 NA TGTGCCAGCACAGGGGATGGCTACGAGCAGTACTTC CASTGDGYEQYF
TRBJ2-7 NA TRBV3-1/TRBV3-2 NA TGTGCCAGCAGCCAAGGGTCCGGGGGACTGTACGAGCAGTACTTC CASSQGSGGLYEQYF
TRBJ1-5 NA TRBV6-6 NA TGTGCCAGCAGGGCCCTAACAGGGCAAAGTAATCAGCCCCAGCATTTT CASRALTGQSNQPQHF
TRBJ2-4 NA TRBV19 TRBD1 TGTGCCAGTAGTATAGATCGGACAGGGGGCAGGAACATTCAGTACTTC CASSIDRTGGRNIQYF
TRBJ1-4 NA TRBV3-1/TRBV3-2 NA TGTGCCAGCAGCCAAGACCCTTCAACTAATGAAAAACTGTTTTTT CASSQDPSTNEKLFF
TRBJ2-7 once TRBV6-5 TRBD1 TGTGCCAGCAGTTACTCTGGCAGGGGGCAGATCTACGAGCAGTACTTC CASSYSGRGQIYEQYF
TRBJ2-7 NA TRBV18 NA TGTGCCAGCTCACCACGGCCGGGACTGTTGTACGAGCAGTACTTC CASSPRPGLLYEQYF
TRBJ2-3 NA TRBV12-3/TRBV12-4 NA TGTGCCAGCAGTTCAGGGTTCGGAACGCAGTATTTT CASSSGFGTQYF
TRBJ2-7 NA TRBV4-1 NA TGCGCCAGCAGCCAAGAGGGCAGCAGCTCCTACGAGCAGTACTTC CASSQEGSSSYEQYF
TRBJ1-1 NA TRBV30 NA TGTGCCTGGAGTGTCTTCGGGAACACTGAAGCTTTCTTT CAWSVFGNTEAFF
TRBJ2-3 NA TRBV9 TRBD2 TGTGCCAGCAGCGGCCTTGGCCTCTTGGCGGGGGGAGCAGATACGCAGTATTTT CASSGLGLLAGGADTQYF
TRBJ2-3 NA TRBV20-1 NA TGCAGTGCCTTCACAGATACGCAGTATTTT CSAFTDTQYF
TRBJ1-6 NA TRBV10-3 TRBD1 TGTGCCATCAGTGAGTGGGGACAGGGGGCCTCACCCCTCCACTTT CAISEWGQGASPLHF
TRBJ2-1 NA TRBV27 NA TGTGCCAGCAGTTTCTCACAGGGCAATGAGCAGTTCTTC CASSFSQGNEQFF
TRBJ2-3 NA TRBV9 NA TGTGCCAGCAGCTCCCAGGCACGTTCTAGCACAGATACGCAGTATTTT CASSSQARSSTDTQYF
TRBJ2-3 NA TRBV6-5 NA TGTGCCAGCTGTTTTAGTAGGCGGGGGCCCACAGATACGCAGTATTTT CASCFSRRGPTDTQYF
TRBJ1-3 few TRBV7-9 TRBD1 TGTGCCAGCAGCTCAGGGGGGTCCGTCGCTGGAAACACCATATATTTT CASSSGGSVAGNTIYF
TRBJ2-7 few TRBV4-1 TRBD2 TGCGCCAGCAGCCAAGATGACGTTAGCGGGGGGTCGCTCTACGAGCAGTACTTC CASSQDDVSGGSLYEQYF
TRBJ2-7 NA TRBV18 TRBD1 TGTGCCAGCTCACCACGGAGTGGGGGACAGGAGGACCAGTACTTC CASSPRSGGQEDQYF
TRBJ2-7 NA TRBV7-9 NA TGTGCCAGCAGCTTAGTACACCAGGGCGAGCAGTACTTC CASSLVHQGEQYF
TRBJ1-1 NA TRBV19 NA TGTGCCAGTAGTTCCCTTACTTACGAAGCTTTCTTT CASSSLTYEAFF
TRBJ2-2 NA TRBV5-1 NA TGCGCCAGCAGCTTGGTGGGACTCATGAACACCGGGGAGCTGTTTTTT CASSLVGLMNTGELFF
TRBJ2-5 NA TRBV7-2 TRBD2 TGTGCCAGCAGCCTCCGAGCGGGGGGCCTCCAAGAGACCCAGTACTTC CASSLRAGGLQETQYF
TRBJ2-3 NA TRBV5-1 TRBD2 TGCGCCAGCAGCCCGGGAGGGACTAGCGGGGATACGCAGTATTTT CASSPGGTSGDTQYF
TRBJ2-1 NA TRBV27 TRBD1 TGTGCCAGCAGTGGACAGGGGAACTCCTACAATGAGCAGTTCTTC CASSGQGNSYNEQFF
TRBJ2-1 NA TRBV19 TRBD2 TGTGCCAGTCGCCCCAGCGGGGCACTCAATGAGCAGTTCTTC CASRPSGALNEQFF
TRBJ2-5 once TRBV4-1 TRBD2 TGCGCCAGCAGCCAAGTTCTGGGGGGGGGAGAGACCCAGTACTTC CASSQVLGGGETQYF
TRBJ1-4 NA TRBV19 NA TGTGCCAGTAGTATCTCCGACAGGCGGGCTAATGAAAAACTGTTTTTT CASSISDRRANEKLFF
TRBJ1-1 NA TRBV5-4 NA TGTGCCAGCAGCTTGTCAGGGGATTCGCGAGCTTTCTTT CASSLSGDSRAFF
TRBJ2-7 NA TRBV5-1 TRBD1 TGCGCCAGCAGCGACGGACAGGGCCTCACCTACGAGCAGTACTTC CASSDGQGLTYEQYF
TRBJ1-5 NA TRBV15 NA TGTGCCACCAGCAGAGTCGGTCAGCCCCAGCATTTT CATSRVGQPQHF
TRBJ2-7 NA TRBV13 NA TGTGCCAGCAGCTTAGGTAGCGGCGAGCAGTACTTC CASSLGSGEQYF